This is a list of T cell receptor beta chains from one sample in a study of molecular identifiers for immune sequencing clone quantification. TCRdb itself ran the PCR reads through MiXCR, one entry per CDR3 protein. Here the sample spans about 510,000 distinct CDR3 sequences, 20% to 25% being singletons. Material: naive CD8+ T cells from blood, with Jurkat cell RNA spiked in. These receptors came from a human donor in good health. Some libraries in this study had Jurkat cell RNA spiked in. The CDR3 runs from the conserved cysteine through the conserved F or W. Each record gives: clone size, J gene, V gene, D gene, CDR3 DNA, CDR3 protein. A D gene is named only where the DNA matches it firmly. Where a row states a size, it is once, few, many or the class of an expanded clone; other rows omit it.

>-|TRBJ1-1|TRBV7-9|-
TGTGCCAGCAGCCAAGGGGGGGGGGAGCCCTCTCGGGGAGCTTTCTTT
CASSQGGGEPSRGAFF
>-|TRBJ2-3|TRBV4-2|TRBD2
TGTGCCAGCAGCCCTCTGGATTGGACTAGAGTTGGCACAGATACGCAGTATTTT
CASSPLDWTRVGTDTQYF
>many|TRBJ2-5|TRBV7-9|-
TGTGCCAGCAGACCCCCCAGAGAAGAGACCCAGTACTTC
CASRPPREETQYF
>few|TRBJ2-3|TRBV2|-
TGTGCCAGCAGTGAAGCGGTCACAGGGAAGGCAGATACGCAGTATTTT
CASSEAVTGKADTQYF
>-|TRBJ2-5|TRBV6-2/TRBV6-3|-
TGTGCCAGCAGTCCCCCCCGTTCGGGGAGGGAGACCCAGTACTTC
CASSPPRSGRETQYF
>-|TRBJ2-7|TRBV28|TRBD1
TGTGCCAGCAGTTGGCAGGGGGCGGTCGACGAGCAGTACTTC
CASSWQGAVDEQYF
>-|TRBJ1-2|TRBV5-1|-
TGCGCCAGCAGCTTGGCTGGGACGCTGGCTGGCTATGGCTACACCTTC
CASSLAGTLAGYGYTF
>-|TRBJ1-6|TRBV27|TRBD1
TGTGCCAGCAGTTTGATGACAGGGCGATCACCCCTCCACTTT
CASSLMTGRSPLHF
>many|TRBJ2-3|TRBV4-3|-
TGCGCCAGCAGCCCAGGCACAGGGCCAGATACGCAGTATTTT
CASSPGTGPDTQYF
>few|TRBJ2-3|TRBV6-5|-
TGTGCCAGTTCGACACTCTCCCCCACAGATACGCAGTATTTT
CASSTLSPTDTQYF
>-|TRBJ1-3|TRBV5-6|-
TGTGCCAGCAGCTTGGGATTGGGAGCTGGAAACACCATATATTTT
CASSLGLGAGNTIYF
>few|TRBJ1-2|TRBV12-3/TRBV12-4|-
TGTGCCAGCAGTTCAAGTCCCTATGGCTACACCTTC
CASSSSPYGYTF
>-|TRBJ1-5|TRBV5-1|TRBD1
TGCGCCAGCAGCTTGGGAAGCAGGGGGCCGGGCAATCAGCCCCAGCATTTT
CASSLGSRGPGNQPQHF
>-|TRBJ1-6|TRBV7-8|TRBD1
TGTGCCAGCAGCTCCACCGGGACAGGGTCTAGATCACCCCTCCACTTT
CASSSTGTGSRSPLHF
>-|TRBJ2-7|TRBV4-1|TRBD1
TGCGCCAGCAGCCATTCCGGGACAGGCTACGAGCAGTACTTC
CASSHSGTGYEQYF
>-|TRBJ2-7|TRBV27|-
TGTGCCAGCAGTTTAGGCAGGGGCATATTGGACGAGCAGTACTTC
CASSLGRGILDEQYF
>-|TRBJ2-7|TRBV6-5|TRBD1
TGTGCCAGCAGTTACTCGGTGGGACAGGTGGCGCGAGAGCAGTACTTC
CASSYSVGQVAREQYF
>-|TRBJ2-7|TRBV7-9|-
TGTGCCAGCGGCGATTACGAGCAGTACTTC
CASGDYEQYF
>many|TRBJ2-5|TRBV28|TRBD2
TGTGCCAGCAGTTTTAGCGGGGTGGTCCAAGAGACCCAGTACTTC
CASSFSGVVQETQYF
>many|TRBJ2-3|TRBV4-3|-
TGCGCCAGCTCGGGGGCGGGCTCCACAGATACGCAGTATTTT
CASSGAGSTDTQYF
>-|TRBJ2-1|TRBV29-1|-
TGCAGCGTTGAATTCTCGGACTATACTACAAATGAGCAGTTCTTC
CSVEFSDYTTNEQFF
>few|TRBJ2-2|TRBV19|-
TGTGCCACGCCGGGACCCCGGCCCGGGGAGCTGTTTTTT
CATPGPRPGELFF
>few|TRBJ2-7|TRBV7-9|-
TGTGCCAGCAGCATCGACAGCTACGAGCAGTACTTC
CASSIDSYEQYF
>many|TRBJ2-1|TRBV7-3|-
TGTGCCAGCAGCTCCTGGGAGAGCTCCTACAATGAGCAGTTCTTC
CASSSWESSYNEQFF
>many|TRBJ2-3|TRBV7-9|-
TGTGCCAGCAGCTTAGGACAGTCTAGCACAGATACGCAGTATTTT
CASSLGQSSTDTQYF
>many|TRBJ2-7|TRBV4-3|-
TGCGCCAGCAGCCAAGTTCCAGGGGAGCGTTACGAGCAGTACTTC
CASSQVPGERYEQYF
>few|TRBJ2-7|TRBV6-9|TRBD2
TGTGCCAGCAGTCCGGGGAGGGGTCTCCACGAGCAGTACTTC
CASSPGRGLHEQYF
>many|TRBJ2-7|TRBV4-1|-
TGCGCCAGCAGCCAACCCGGCCGCGAGCAGTACTTC
CASSQPGREQYF
>-|TRBJ2-7|TRBV7-9|TRBD2
TGTGCCAGCAGCCCACCGGCTAGCGGGAGCTACGAGCAGTACTTC
CASSPPASGSYEQYF
>many|TRBJ2-7|TRBV29-1|-
TGCAGCGTAAAACAGGAGAACTCCTACGAGCAGTACTTC
CSVKQENSYEQYF
>many|TRBJ2-7|TRBV6-1|-
TGTGCCAGCCAAGGGGAGGGACAGACCTACGAGCAGTACTTC
CASQGEGQTYEQYF
>many|TRBJ2-3|TRBV4-3|-
TGCGCCAGCAGCCAAGATAGCGGTGATACGCAGTATTTT
CASSQDSGDTQYF
>few|TRBJ1-2|TRBV2|-
TGTGCCAGCAGTGAAGCTACCCGCATAGTGGAGGCTAGTAACTATGGCTACACCTTC
CASSEATRIVEASNYGYTF
>many|TRBJ1-2|TRBV7-9|-
TGTGCCAGCAGCTGGGAGACTAACTATGGCTACACCTTC
CASSWETNYGYTF
>many|TRBJ2-6|TRBV7-9|-
TGTGCCAGCAGCTTAGTCCAGTCTGGGGCCAACGTCCTGACTTTC
CASSLVQSGANVLTF
>-|TRBJ2-7|TRBV12-3/TRBV12-4|TRBD1
TGTGCCAGCAGATTGAGACAGGGAAGCTCCTACGAGCAGTACTTC
CASRLRQGSSYEQYF
>few|TRBJ2-5|TRBV6-5|TRBD2
TGTGCCAGCAGCAAGTCGGAAGCGGGGGGGGGAGAGACCCAGTACTTC
CASSKSEAGGGETQYF
>-|TRBJ2-5|TRBV28|TRBD2
TGTGCCAGCAGTGCCCGACTAGCGGGAGTTTCCGGGGGGACCCAGTACTTC
CASSARLAGVSGGTQYF
>many|TRBJ2-3|TRBV6-5|-
TGTGCCAGCAGGACAGTCACAGATACGCAGTATTTT
CASRTVTDTQYF
>many|TRBJ1-4|TRBV29-1|TRBD1
TGCAGCGTTGAAGATCCCCGGGGACAGTCTACTGAAAAACTGTTTTTT
CSVEDPRGQSTEKLFF
>-|TRBJ2-3|TRBV21-1|-
TGTGCCAGCAGCAAAGCGCGCGGAGGAGATACGCAGTATTTT
CASSKARGGDTQYF
>-|TRBJ2-1|TRBV6-6|TRBD1
TGTGCCAGCAGTCCTCGCCCGGGACAGGGGCCCTACAATGAGCAGTTCTTC
CASSPRPGQGPYNEQFF
>few|TRBJ2-2|TRBV5-4|TRBD1
TGTGCCAGCAGCTTGTTATGGGTCGGGACAGAGAACACCGGGGAGCTGTTTTTT
CASSLLWVGTENTGELFF
>many|TRBJ2-7|TRBV6-5|TRBD2
TGTGCCAGCAGCCCTGTGACTAGCGGATACGAGCAGTACTTC
CASSPVTSGYEQYF
>-|TRBJ2-3|TRBV23-1|-
TGCGCCAGCAGTCAATCGATTCCGAAGCGCACAGATACGCAGTATTTT
CASSQSIPKRTDTQYF
>few|TRBJ2-7|TRBV28|TRBD2
TGTGCCAGCAGACTACTAGCGGGGGCGGGTTACGAGCAGTACTTC
CASRLLAGAGYEQYF
>few|TRBJ2-5|TRBV12-3/TRBV12-4|-
TGTGCCAGCAGTTCCTTGACATTCCAAGAGACCCAGTACTTC
CASSSLTFQETQYF
>-|TRBJ2-1|TRBV6-5|TRBD2
TGTGCCAGCAGTTACTCCGCGGGAGGGCCGTTTGAGCAGTTCTTC
CASSYSAGGPFEQFF
>many|TRBJ1-5|TRBV6-2/TRBV6-3|-
TGTGCCAGCACCATGGACAGCTTGAGAGGCAATCAGCCCCAGCATTTT
CASTMDSLRGNQPQHF
>-|TRBJ2-7|TRBV9|-
TGTGCCAGCAGCGTAGGGACCGCGCCATCCTACGAGCAGTACTTC
CASSVGTAPSYEQYF
>-|TRBJ1-2|TRBV9|TRBD1
TGTGTCAGCAGAGCTGACGGGACAGGGGGACCGGGGGGCTATGGCTACACCTTC
CVSRADGTGGPGGYGYTF
>many|TRBJ2-2|TRBV9|-
TGTGCCAGCAGCGGCAATGGAAGAGGGGAGCTGTTTTTT
CASSGNGRGELFF